This TCR beta chain was documented in a study of metastatic and nonmetastatic thyroid tumors (dated by TCRdb to the early 2020s). Study-wide context: Repertoires were compared across peripheral blood and tumor or nodule tissue samples from malignant and benign thyroid patients. Study-level results and caveats: In both blood and tumor samples, TCR beta diversity was reported to be significantly higher in malignant tumors than in benign nodules.

Before undergoing thyroid surgery, none of the patients had been given any kind of treatment. Using T-cell receptor beta sequencing, the researchers looked back retrospectively at clinical samples from patients, gathered between about 2011 and 2019. To note about this clone: Its antigen remains undetermined. No base-level quality is on record; no much larger clone is a single base apart.

V was cut back by 6 bases and J by 1 base, leaving a gap of 18 bases between them. The CDR3, cysteine through phenylalanine, is 16 amino acids long. The read is trimmed to its CDR3 DNA, 48 bases read in frame from base 1. The germline V gene provides CDR1 MNHEY and CDR2 SVGEGT. To prepare the library, PCR was applied. The sequencing machine was an Illumina HiSeq 4000. High-throughput sequencing was used to profile the CDR3 region of the TCR beta-chain in every patient. Per the original workflow: A classifier to discriminate distant-metastatic papillary thyroid cancer patients was built from CDR3 differences across clinicopathological groups. The Shannon index was used to measure repertoire diversity, and the Morisita-Horn index was used to measure how similar tumor and blood repertoires were. The public reads were run again by TCRdb, first through fastp at Q25 and then through MiXCR, and only productive beta chains were kept. The authors' filters were not applied to this entry. Within this sample are around 27,000 clones, with 23% of them counted one time only. The ten biggest clones cover 2.4% of the sample.

The rearrangement combines TRBV6-2 or TRBV6-3 with TRBJ1-1, and TRBD1 may be the D gene, going by 6 matching bases. Input material: blood. This TCR came from a female donor with papillary thyroid cancer or a benign thyroid nodule (not recorded which). Some clones in this sample may be carry-over from other donors' samples. The DNA is TGTGCCAGCAGACAGGGTCCCTTGTCTGGGAACACTGAAGCTTTCTTT. The translation is CASRQGPLSGNTEAFF.